These 26 T cell receptor beta chains were sequenced from one sample in a study of blood T cell repertoires in COVID-19. The method was immunoSEQ multiplex PCR; TCRdb's version includes in-frame clones alone and lacks a portion of them. Among under 250,000 clones, roughly 88% were seen once, and the ten largest hold around 17%. Material for sequencing was peripheral blood. The receptors stem from a man aged 50 to 60 with COVID-19, enrolled during active disease.

This chain uses TRBV19 with TRBJ1-4; no reliable D call. V lost 0 bases to trimming and J lost 1 base, with 12 bases between them. From germline, CDR1 is LNHDA and CDR2 SQIVND (reference sequence). The CDR3 has 17 amino acids. CDR3 DNA: TGTGCCAGTAGTATAGATGGGTCTCCGGGAACTAATGAAAAACTGTTTTTT. This translates into CASSIDGSPGTNEKLFF.

The chain carries TRBV6-2 or TRBV6-3 and TRBJ2-3, with TRBD1 matching 9 bases. V was clipped by 2 bases and J by 4 bases; unmatched bases: 10. Germline V lookup: CDR1 MNHEY, CDR2 SVGEGT. The CDR3 loop spans 17 amino acids. The CDR3 DNA reads TGTGCCAGCAGTTACGATTCCGGGACAGGGTGGGCAGATACGCAGTATTTT. Translated, it gives CASSYDSGTGWADTQYF.

The chain combines TRBV9 with TRBJ2-3; 7 bases align to TRBD2. The CDR3 is 16 amino acids. CDR1 and CDR2 from the germline V gene are SGDLS and YYNGEE. Trimming took 3 bases from V and 0 from J; bases not matched to a gene: 7. CDR3 protein: CASSAGRSPSTDTQYF. CDR3 DNA: TGTGCCAGCAGCGCCGGGAGGTCCCCAAGCACAGATACGCAGTATTTT.

The genes are TRBV5-1 and TRBJ1-1; possible D gene TRBD1, 5 bases. The CDR3 contains 12 residues. Trimming took 4 bases from V and 5 from J, leaving 9 bases between them. Germline V gene data show CDR1 as SGHRS and CDR2 as YFSETQ. The CDR3 loop is CASSAGQTEAFF. Here the CDR3 DNA reads TGCGCCAGCAGCGCCGGACAAACTGAAGCTTTCTTT.

The chain employs TRBV10-3 and TRBJ2-7, with TRBD2 identical over 8 bases. J was trimmed by 2 bases and V by 6 bases; bases with no gene match: 3. The CDR3 covers 13 residues. Germline V lookup: CDR1 ENHRY, CDR2 SYGVKD. The CDR3 here is CAISPSGPYEQYF. The CDR3 DNA follows: TGTGCCATCAGCCCTAGCGGGCCCTACGAGCAGTACTTC.

The chain joins TRBV29-1 to TRBJ1-2; 11 bases line up with TRBD1. Per the germline V gene, CDR1 is SQVTM and CDR2 is ANQGSEA. The CDR3 covers 13 residues. This CDR3 reads CSAGQGAVGGYTF. The CDR3 DNA sequence: TGCTCCGCCGGACAGGGGGCGGTGGGTGGCTACACCTTC. Complete variable domain (other parts from reference TRBV29-1 and TRBJ1-2): SAVISQKPSRDICQRGTSLTIQCQVDSQVTMMFWYRQQPGQSLTLIATANQGSEATYESGFVIDKFPISRPNLTFSTLTVSNMSPEDSSIYLCSAGQGAVGGYTFGSGTRLTVV.

In this sample, this clone turned up once. The chain employs TRBV13 and TRBJ2-3; D uncertain. In germline, CDR1 is PRHDT, CDR2 FYEKMQ (reference sequence). The germline V and J ends were trimmed by 0 bases and 6 bases, with 10 bases remaining between them. The CDR3 totals 14 residues. This CDR3 is CASSLGRGFDTQYF. CDR3 in DNA: TGTGCCAGCAGCTTAGGTCGTGGCTTCGATACGCAGTATTTT.

V gene TRBV7-5 combines with J gene TRBJ2-1; TRBD1 is the table's D call, not checked against the DNA. TRBV7-5 is a pseudogene. This CDR3 is 16 amino acids long. For the CDR3, the DNA is TGTGTCAGAAGCTTAGGAAAGGGGGAAAGTGACAATGAGCAGTTCTTC. This translates into CVRSLGKGESDNEQFF.

This clone was recorded only once. The chain couples TRBV6-1 to TRBJ2-3, with 10 nucleotides matching TRBD1. Germline V gives CDR1 MNHNS, CDR2 SASEGT. CDR3 size: 16 residues. After removal of 4 bases from V and 2 bases from J, the junction contained 6 bases not matched to a gene. CDR3 coding DNA: TGTGCCAGCAGTGGCGACAGGGGGCGAATCACAGATACGCAGTATTTT. This codes for CASSGDRGRITDTQYF.

About this clone: The same CDR3 also results from other DNA sequences found in this sample. The rearrangement joins TRBV6-5 to TRBJ2-5, with D perhaps TRBD1 (6 bases). The CDR3 is 14 residues long. The germline V gene encodes CDR1 MNHEY and CDR2 SVGAGI. V was pared by 0 bases and J by 4 bases, with 9 bases between. CDR3 in amino acids: CASSYSGGAETQYF. DNA of the CDR3: TGTGCCAGCAGTTACTCTGGGGGCGCAGAGACCCAGTACTTC.

This clone appeared once. This rearrangement joins TRBV5-1 to TRBJ2-7, with 8 nucleotides matching TRBD2. The CDR3 totals 14 residues. V lost 0 bases and J lost 5; bases outside the gene matches: 4. CDR1 and CDR2 (germline): SGHRS, YFSETQ. The chain's CDR3 is CASSLETSADEQYF. The DNA of the CDR3 is TGCGCCAGCAGCTTGGAGACTAGCGCCGACGAGCAGTACTTC.

This clone has only one observation. The chain uses TRBV7-3 and TRBJ2-2, with 11 bases lining up with TRBD2. CDR3 size: 16 residues. J lost 6 bases, V lost 1 base, and 4 bases had no gene match. CDR1 is SGHTA, CDR2 FQGTGA, per germline. The CDR3 DNA sequence: TGTGCCAGCAGCTTAAACCTAGCGGGAGGAGCCGGGGAGCTGTTTTTT. It specifies CASSLNLAGGAGELFF.

The chain recombines TRBV6-2 or TRBV6-3 with TRBJ2-3; 9 bases align to TRBD1. V shed 0 bases and J 4 bases; nucleotides not matched to a gene: 5. The CDR3 extends over 16 amino acids. Germline V lookup: CDR1 MNHEY, CDR2 SVGEGT. CDR3 amino acids: CASSYSRTGAADTQYF. CDR3 nucleotides: TGTGCCAGCAGTTACTCGAGGACAGGGGCCGCAGATACGCAGTATTTT.

This chain connects TRBV19 to TRBJ2-7, with D maybe TRBD2 (6 bases). CDR3 length: 15 residues. CDR1 and CDR2 from the germline V gene are LNHDA and SQIVND (reference sequence). V lost 2 bases and J 5 bases, leaving 16 bases between the germline ends. The CDR3 DNA follows: TGTGCCAGTAGTATAATTGGGGAGGCGGTGGACGAGCAGTACTTC. As protein: CASSIIGEAVDEQYF.

This clone appeared a single time. CDR3 region: CASSSRQSNYGYTF. The CDR3 DNA reads TGTGCCAGCAGCTCCAGACAGTCTAACTATGGCTACACCTTC. V is TRBV2 and J is TRBJ1-2, with D possibly being TRBD1 (5 bases). CDR3 length: 14 amino acids. Germline lookup yields CDR1 SNHLY and CDR2 FYNNEI. V was shortened by 6 bases and J by 0 bases, with 11 bases between the two germline ends. Drawing the rest from reference TRBV2 and TRBJ1-2, the complete variable domain is EPEVTQTPSHQVTQMGQEVILRCVPISNHLYFYWYRQILGQKVEFLVSFYNNEISEKSEIFDDQFSVERPDGSNFTLKIRSTKLEDSAMYFCASSSRQSNYGYTFGSGTRLTVV.

V gene TRBV20-1 combines with J gene TRBJ1-5; no clear D gene. V shed 3 bases and J shed 2 bases, with 11 bases lying between them. The CDR3 runs to 14 residues. CDR1 and CDR2 (germline): DFQATT, SNEGSKA (reference sequence). This chain's CDR3 is CSASLPGGNQPQHF. The DNA of the CDR3 is TGCAGTGCTAGTCTCCCCGGGGGCAATCAGCCCCAGCATTTT.

The rearrangement uses TRBV19 and TRBJ2-1, with a tentative D call TRBD1 (6 bases). Trimming removed 4 bases from V and 6 bases from J, with 10 bases in between. Germline values: CDR1 LNHDA, CDR2 SQIVND (reference sequence). The CDR3 runs 13 residues. The CDR3 reads CASSTNRVNEQFF. CDR3 in DNA: TGTGCCAGTAGTACCAACAGGGTCAATGAGCAGTTCTTC.

The V and J genes are TRBV6-2 or TRBV6-3 and TRBJ2-3; TRBD2 matches 8 bases. This CDR3 comprises 14 residues. V shed 6 bases and J 2 bases; nucleotides not matched to a gene: 4. Per the germline V gene, CDR1 is MNHEY and CDR2 is SVGEGT. CDR3 residues: CASSRGGHTDTQYF. DNA for the CDR3: TGTGCCAGCAGCCGCGGGGGGCACACAGATACGCAGTATTTT.

The V call is TRBV11-2, the J call TRBJ2-2; D gene ambiguous. The CDR3 totals 17 residues. Looked up from germline, CDR1 is SGHAT and CDR2 is FQNNGV. Trimming pared 0 bases from V and 1 base from J, leaving 12 bases between. CDR3 nucleotides: TGTGCCAGCAGCTTAGATGGCGTCTCGGGGAACACCGGGGAGCTGTTTTTT. Protein: CASSLDGVSGNTGELFF.

The chain is built from TRBV6-5 and TRBJ2-1; 7 bases are a match to TRBD1. In germline, CDR1 is MNHEY, CDR2 SVGAGI. CDR3 length: 15 amino acids. Trimming at V came to 6 bases and at J to 2 bases, leaving 7 bases not matched to a gene. CDR3 sequence reads: CASRPGQETYNEQFF. CDR3 nucleotides: TGTGCCAGCAGGCCAGGACAGGAGACCTACAATGAGCAGTTCTTC.

The chain links TRBV15 to TRBJ2-5; perhaps TRBD1 as D (5 bases). Germline values: CDR1 LNHNV, CDR2 YYDKDF (reference sequence). The CDR3 spans 14 residues. Trimming removed 0 bases at V and 7 bases at J, with 12 bases between. The CDR3 DNA reads TGTGCCACCAGCAGAGAACAGGTTATGGTGACCCAGTACTTC. Translated, it gives CATSREQVMVTQYF.

The rearrangement uses TRBV7-9 and TRBJ2-5, with 9 bases fitting TRBD1. Per the germline V gene, CDR1 is SEHNR and CDR2 is FQNEAQ (reference sequence). The V and J ends lost 2 bases and 5 bases, in that order; junction bases with no gene match: 6. The CDR3 has 15 amino acids. CDR3 protein: CASSLSGQGFETQYF. Here the CDR3 DNA reads TGTGCCAGCAGCTTATCGGGACAGGGTTTCGAGACCCAGTACTTC.

This clone was detected many times. This chain connects TRBV19 to TRBJ1-1; maybe TRBD1 (5 bases). Trimming cost V 3 bases and J 0 bases, with 11 bases left between them. Germline CDR1 LNHDA, CDR2 SQIVND (reference sequence). This CDR3 is built from 15 residues. The CDR3 coding sequence is TGTGCCAGTAGTATTCAAGACAGCATGAACACTGAAGCTTTCTTT. Its protein product is CASSIQDSMNTEAFF.

This chain connects TRBV21-1 to TRBJ1-6. TRBV21-1 is a known pseudogene. This CDR3 has 14 residues. The CDR3 spells CASSKGGGVSPLHF. CDR3 nucleotides: TGTGCCAGCAGCAAAGGGGGGGGAGTTTCACCCCTCCACTTT.

A single count supports this clone. The gene calls are TRBV6-2 or TRBV6-3 and TRBJ1-5; D might be TRBD1 (5 bases). Germline CDR1 and CDR2: MNHEY and SVGEGT. The CDR3 spans 14 residues. Trimming shortened V by 0 bases and J by 6 bases, and 9 bases separated the two germline ends. This CDR3 is CASSYSGGGQPQHF. CDR3 sequence (DNA): TGTGCCAGCAGTTACTCGGGGGGGGGTCAGCCCCAGCATTTT.

The chain joins TRBV21-1 to TRBJ1-1; the D call in the table, TRBD1, was not verified against the DNA. TRBV21-1 is flagged as a pseudogene. The CDR3 is 16 amino acids. Here the CDR3 reads CASSKIVTTGTTEAFF. CDR3 DNA sequence: TGTGCCAGCAGCAAAATAGTCACGACAGGGACGACTGAAGCTTTCTTT.